This TCR beta chain was recovered during a study of blood T cell repertoires in COVID-19 (dated by TCRdb to the early 2020s). About the investigation overall: Collaborator samples came from the United States, Italy and Spain and covered acute and convalescent phases of COVID-19. The prospective study material was composed of cDNA or gDNA derived from T cells, B-cell-depleted T cells, or PBMCs. The dataset comprised deeply sampled blood TCRbeta repertoires from subjects exposed to, actively infected with, or recovered from COVID-19. The repertoires were released in a freely available public database intended as a resource for research on the immune response to SARS-CoV-2. Samples were obtained from the ongoing ImmuneRACE study (first 160 participants) and from 1,200 or so subjects provided by 6 global collaborators. Nearly every sample came with metadata listing a de-identified subject ID, COVID-19 status, age in years and sex. Where available, HLA class I and class II types were taken from metadata supplied by the sample provider and were not determined by assay-based typing.

TCRbeta CDR3 regions were amplified from genomic DNA by means of the immunoSEQ Assay, a bias-controlled multiplex PCR. Under the source paper's analysis protocol: The number of nucleated cells in each sample was estimated from the amplification of reference gene primers within the assay. To quantify the absolute abundance of each unique TCRbeta CDR3 rearrangement, sequence reads were collapsed and filtered. Productive Simpson clonality was computed per sample as the square root of Simpson's diversity index over productive rearrangements. Drawn from immuneACCESS, this table holds only the in-frame rearrangements with V and J called that TCRdb kept. Clones are partly lost; checked studies trace under half to an unresolved V gene and leave the rest unexplained. V, J and clone size are taken as reported in that table, and D and trimming were inferred from the DNA itself. This sample comprises 310,000 or so clones, approximately 90% of them detected only once. The ten largest clones add up to 3% to 4% of the sample.

Of note for this clone: Its antigen is not yet known. No base-level quality is on record; no much larger clone is a single base apart.

The junction shows trimming of 1 base on V and 6 bases on J, and the gene matches do not reach 5 bases of it. CDR1 and CDR2 are drawn from the germline V gene (reference sequence): LNHDA, SQIVND. CDR3 length: 15 amino acids, cysteine to phenylalanine. The sequence is cut down to CDR3 DNA, 45 bases in frame from base 1. Each collaborating institution followed its own protocols to collect whole blood in K2EDTA tubes. For TCRbeta analysis, collaborator samples were shipped as frozen whole blood, as isolated PBMCs, or as DNA extracted from either sample type. Overall study results and their limits: Clinical and demographic metadata were provided uncurated, with the amount varying by source and participant.

Sequenced sample: peripheral blood. The receptor's source is a woman aged 50 to 60 with active or convalescent COVID-19. The receptor chain draws on TRBV19 and TRBJ1-5; TRBD1 agrees with 8 junctional bases. The CDR3 in this case is CASSIASDRGQPQHF. The nucleotide sequence reads TGTGCCAGTAGTATAGCCTCTGACAGGGGTCAGCCCCAGCATTTT.